The source of this T cell receptor (beta chain) is a study of T cells in lung cancer brain metastases (dated by TCRdb to 2016 to 2019). About the study as a whole: Most of the 20 patients had a history of tobacco use, with a median of approximately 39 pack-years. About 90% of the roughly 20 patients received no interval therapy between primary and metastasis resection. The primary and brain metastasis specimens were acquired a median of around 320 days apart. The study compared TCR beta CDR3 repertoires between fully resected primary non-small cell lung cancers and paired brain metastases. A cohort of some 20 patients was included, from whom roughly 40 specimens were contributed, with one primary lung lesion and one brain metastasis obtained from each patient. The median age of the patients at first diagnosis was over 55 years, and the group included several males and some 11 females. An average DNA integrity number of roughly 4 was found in both primary and metastatic specimens, and no significant difference was detected between sites.

A distance of 10 bases separates the germline ends of V and J, which lose 4 bases and 0 bases respectively. The CDR3 covers 15 residues, taking in both the cysteine and the phenylalanine. Here the CDR3 DNA is all that survives: 45 bases in frame from base 1. The germline V gene provides CDR1 SGHTS and CDR2 YDEGEE. Each sample received about 2 to 5 ug of genomic DNA as input, and the DNA input was kept equal within each pair of samples. TCR beta libraries were constructed with the immunoSEQ hsTCRbeta Kit, which uses multiplexed V and J gene primers in two PCR steps. The pooled libraries, together with positive and negative controls, were sequenced on an Illumina MiSeq running a 100-cycle paired-end protocol. As for the original processing: The immunoSEQ vendor processed the raw data into normalized, annotated TCR beta repertoire reports. Richness was defined as unique clones by nucleotide sequence, with iChao1 and Efron-Thisted estimators extrapolating total richness. To characterize and compare the paired lesions, the analysis used Pielou's evenness, Simpson's index, the proportional abundance of the top-ten clones, and the Morisita overlap index. This immuneACCESS table, as held by TCRdb, lists in-frame sequences with V and J called but not all clones. Of the missing ones, under half trace to an unresolved V gene in checked studies; the others have no known cause. V and J calls and clone size are copied from that table; D and trimming were computed from the DNA. The sample includes under 3,000 clones, with 75% to 95% observed a single time. Around 3.8% of the sample is in the top ten clones.

Patients had resection either for delayed recurrence of a solitary brain metastasis or for synchronous oligometastatic disease. To avoid including cancers other than NSCLC, any patient with a history of multiple malignancies was excluded. Tumor areas were macrodissected from several deparaffinized about 11 um unstained sections under guidance from marked H&E slides. All specimens were formalin-fixed and paraffin-embedded (FFPE). Genomic DNA was extracted using the AllPrep DNA/RNA FFPE Kit. What the authors observed across the whole study: Significantly fewer unique productive clones were found in brain metastases than in paired primaries (median 1540 versus 4551). Most clones were found to be lesion-specific, and limited overlap was observed between paired lesions (mean Morisita index roughly 0.25). The ten most abundant clones accounted for a significantly larger fraction of the repertoire in brain metastases than in primaries, which suggests clonal expansion. Effects of preoperative corticosteroids on T cell infiltration in brain metastases could not be controlled. DNA fragmentation in the FFPE samples may have kept the complete infiltrating T cell repertoire from being retrieved.

With respect to this clone: It has no known antigen specificity. Base qualities are not provided; no much larger clone lies one nucleotide away.

The source material was tumor tissue from a brain metastasis. According to the study, the label for this sample's cell subset or site signals: paired resected brain metastasis. The chain is made from TRBV5-8 and TRBJ1-4; a confident D gene designation cannot be given. The receptor comes from a man between 65 and 85 years old with non-small cell lung cancer that had spread to the brain. The CDR3 protein: CASSQPGATNEKLFF. The nucleotide sequence reads as follows: TGTGCCAGCAGCCAACCCGGTGCAACTAATGAAAAACTGTTTTTT.